The next 29 T cell receptor beta chains were all read from a single sample in a study of immune evolution from preneoplasia to lung adenocarcinoma. Only in-frame clones appear in the TCRdb table, and some are missing; sequencing was by immunoSEQ multiplex PCR. The sample records 4,300 or so clones, approximately 86% being singletons. Specimen: FFPE invasive lung adenocarcinoma tissue. The origin of the receptors is a person aged 50-59 years with lung adenocarcinoma.

The chain carries TRBV5-4 and TRBJ2-7; 8 bases are a match to TRBD2. CDR1 SGHNT and CDR2 YYREEE come from the germline V gene (reference sequence). After removal of 0 bases from V and 6 bases from J, the junction contained 8 bases not matched to a gene. This CDR3 is built from 15 residues. CDR3 in amino acids: CASSLVGAGVVEQYF. In DNA form, the CDR3 reads TGTGCCAGCAGCTTGGTAGGAGCGGGAGTGGTCGAGCAGTACTTC.

V is TRBV29-1 and J is TRBJ2-7; D not resolved. This CDR3 has 14 residues. In germline, CDR1 is SQVTM, CDR2 ANQGSEA. Trimming removed 5 bases at V and 0 bases at J, with 14 bases between. The CDR3 nucleotides read TGCAGCGTTCTCCCACAGACAAGCTCCTACGAGCAGTACTTC. Translated, it gives CSVLPQTSSYEQYF.

The chain has TRBV19 and TRBJ1-1, with 7 bases that match TRBD1. The CDR3 consists of 15 residues. The V segment lost 7 bases and the J segment 4 bases; nucleotides outside the gene matches: 12. CDR1 and CDR2 from the germline V gene are LNHDA and SQIVND (reference sequence). This CDR3 is CASTSQGGRGTEAFF. The CDR3, as DNA: TGTGCCAGTACTTCCCAGGGGGGGAGGGGCACTGAAGCTTTCTTT.

V is TRBV7-3 and J is TRBJ2-1; D is ambiguous. The V end was cut by 5 bases, the J end by 0 bases, with 11 bases between. CDR1 and CDR2 from the germline V gene are SGHTA and FQGTGA. This CDR3 region has 15 residues. In DNA form, the CDR3 reads TGTGCCAGCAGCCCCGCCCCGAGCTCCTACAATGAGCAGTTCTTC. Protein sequence: CASSPAPSSYNEQFF.

The CDR3 DNA reads as TGTGCCTACCGGACAGTAGCTGGGGCCAACGTCCTGACTTTC. Its translation is CAYRTVAGANVLTF. The J gene is TRBJ2-6, the V gene TRBV30; possible D gene TRBD1, 6 bases. Germline CDR1 GTSNPN, CDR2 SVGIG (reference sequence). Deletions cut 7 bases from V and 2 bases from J, with 12 bases between. The CDR3 covers 14 residues.

The chain has TRBV7-2 and TRBJ2-1; D is ambiguous. The germline V gene has CDR1 SGHTA and CDR2 FQGNSA. Trimming removed 4 bases at V and 8 bases at J, with 9 bases between. The CDR3 loop spans 12 amino acids. CDR3 sequence (DNA): TGTGCCAGCAGCTCCAGCGCACATGAGCAGTTCTTC. Translation: CASSSSAHEQFF.

The genes are TRBV30 and TRBJ2-7, with 9 positions matching TRBD2. Unmatched junction bases numbered 18, after V lost 8 bases and J lost 4 bases. The CDR3 contains 16 residues. In germline, CDR1 is GTSNPN, CDR2 SVGIG (reference sequence). The CDR3: CARERRASGRTYEQYF. The CDR3 DNA reads as TGTGCCCGGGAAAGAAGGGCAAGCGGGAGGACTTACGAGCAGTACTTC. The full variable domain, with the rest looked up from reference TRBV30 and TRBJ2-7, is SQTIHQWPATLVQPVGSPLSLECTVEGTSNPNLYWYRQAAGRGLQLLFYSVGIGQISSEVPQNLSASRPQDRQFILSSKKLLLSDSGFYLCARERRASGRTYEQYFGPGTRLTVT.

The chain uses TRBV9 and TRBJ1-1, with no clear D. Germline V gene lookup returns CDR1 SGDLS and CDR2 YYNGEE. Trimming stripped 0 bases from V and 7 bases from J, with 10 bases between. The CDR3 length is 13 residues. The CDR3 sequence: CASSVGLAGEAFF. DNA for the CDR3: TGTGCCAGCAGCGTAGGTTTAGCGGGTGAAGCTTTCTTT.

The genes are TRBV7-8 and TRBJ2-7; TRBD2 matches 7 bases. The germline V gene encodes CDR1 SGHVS and CDR2 FQNEAQ. The ends lost 1 base at V and 0 bases at J; junction bases unmatched: 6. This CDR3 contains 16 residues. The CDR3 bases are TGTGCCAGCAGCTTAGAGGAAGCGGGGACCTCCTACGAGCAGTACTTC. This encodes CASSLEEAGTSYEQYF.

This chain joins TRBV18 and TRBJ2-7, with 9 bases that match TRBD1. J gave up 5 bases and V 6 bases, and 14 bases lay outside the gene matches. Germline V gene lookup returns CDR1 KGHSH and CDR2 LQKENI. This CDR3 has 16 residues. CDR3 in amino acids: CASSPKSGTGMNEQYF. The CDR3 DNA reads as TGTGCCAGCTCTCCGAAATCCGGGACAGGGATGAACGAGCAGTACTTC.

The chain combines TRBV30 with TRBJ2-3; possible D gene TRBD2, 6 bases. This CDR3 has 14 residues. V was clipped by 3 bases and J by 7 bases, with 17 bases between them. Germline V gives CDR1 GTSNPN, CDR2 SVGIG (reference sequence). CDR3 in DNA: TGTGCCTGGAGGGTAGCGGAGGGCCGATATACGCAGTATTTT. It translates to CAWRVAEGRYTQYF.

J is TRBJ1-1 and V is TRBV6-1; weak D call: TRBD1 (5 bases). The V end was cut by 1 base, the J end by 7 bases, with 7 bases between. The CDR3 is 12 amino acids. Looked up from germline, CDR1 is MNHNS and CDR2 is SASEGT. The chain's CDR3 is CASSEGRGEAFF. CDR3 nucleotide sequence: TGTGCCAGCAGTGAAGGGAGGGGTGAAGCTTTCTTT.

V gene TRBV19 combines with J gene TRBJ1-5; tentatively, D is TRBD1 (6 bases). The V end was cut by 7 bases, the J end by 6 bases, with 10 bases between. The CDR3 loop spans 12 amino acids. Germline lookup yields CDR1 LNHDA and CDR2 SQIVND (reference sequence). Written as DNA, the CDR3 is TGTGCCAGTACGGAGGGGGGTCAGCCCCAGCATTTT. Translated, it gives CASTEGGQPQHF.

This clone was seen a single time. The rearrangement joins TRBV12-2 to TRBJ1-3; the tabulated D call, TRBD1, remains unverified against the DNA. TRBV12-2 is a pseudogene. This CDR3 comprises 17 residues. The CDR3 reads CASRQRPGQQSENTIYF. CDR3 coding DNA: TGTGCAAGTCGCCAACGTCCGGGACAGCAGTCGGAAAACACCATATATTTT.

The V gene is TRBV7-2, the J gene TRBJ1-2; 10 bases are shared with TRBD1. Germline V gene data show CDR1 as SGHTA and CDR2 as FQGNSA. The CDR3 loop spans 15 amino acids. V lost 1 base, J lost 8 bases, and 7 bases stayed unmatched. CDR3 amino acids: CASSLVRTGGDGYTF. The CDR3 DNA reads TGTGCCAGCAGCTTAGTTCGGACAGGGGGAGACGGCTACACCTTC.

The genes are TRBV7-9 and TRBJ2-1; 12 bases agree with TRBD2. From germline, CDR1 is SEHNR and CDR2 FQNEAQ (reference sequence). CDR3 size: 18 residues. The V segment lost 5 bases and the J segment 4 bases; nucleotides outside the gene matches: 12. The DNA for the CDR3 is TGTGCCAGCAGCCCGGGCCTAGCGGGAGGGGGGGGATACAATGAGCAGTTCTTC. Amino acid sequence: CASSPGLAGGGGYNEQFF.

This chain uses TRBV30 with TRBJ2-2; TRBD2 aligns across 10 bases. This CDR3 spans 14 amino acids. Per the germline V gene, CDR1 is GTSNPN and CDR2 is SVGIG (reference sequence). The CDR3 loop is CSGRAVLGTGELFF. The CDR3 bases are TGTAGCGGGAGGGCCGTGCTTGGAACCGGGGAGCTGTTTTTT.

The rearrangement links TRBV19 to TRBJ2-2, with TRBD2 matching over 11 bases. The CDR3 is 17 residues long. V lost 5 bases, J lost 3 bases, and 8 bases stayed unmatched. The germline gives CDR1 LNHDA, CDR2 SQIVND (reference sequence). CDR3 residues: CASSPSGTSGYTGELFF. CDR3 nucleotides: TGTGCCAGTAGTCCTAGCGGGACTAGCGGTTACACCGGGGAGCTGTTTTTT.

This chain connects TRBV19 to TRBJ1-1; 8 bases fit TRBD1. The CDR3 has 13 residues. CDR1 and CDR2 from the germline V gene are LNHDA and SQIVND (reference sequence). V lost 5 bases to trimming and J lost 5 bases; unmatched junction nucleotides: 4. The CDR3 nucleotides are TGTGCCAGTAGTCGGACAGGGAGAACTGAAGCTTTCTTT. Translation: CASSRTGRTEAFF.

This clone was seen only once. This sequence joins TRBV4-1 and TRBJ2-3; 9 bases map to TRBD2. The junction had 11 bases not matched to a gene; V was cut back by 1 base and J by 6 bases. Germline V gene sequence: CDR1 MGHRA, CDR2 YSYEKL. CDR3 length equals 17 residues. The CDR3 is CASSQAPSSGARDTQYF. The CDR3 nucleotides read TGCGCCAGCAGCCAAGCGCCTTCTAGCGGGGCCCGGGATACGCAGTATTTT.

Here the CDR3 DNA reads TGTGCCAGCAGCCCAAGTACGGCATCTGGGGCCAACGTCCTGACTTTC. Translated: CASSPSTASGANVLTF. The V gene is TRBV7-2, the J gene TRBJ2-6; D is undetermined. The germline V gene encodes CDR1 SGHTA and CDR2 FQGNSA. The CDR3 runs to 16 residues. The germline V and J ends were trimmed by 5 bases and 1 base, with 12 bases remaining between them.

This chain links TRBV14 with TRBJ1-4; D call uncertain. CDR1 and CDR2 from the germline V gene are SGHDN and FVKESK. The ends were cut back, 0 bases at V and 8 bases at J, with 7 bases in the middle. This CDR3 contains 13 residues. The CDR3, as DNA: TGTGCCAGCAGCCAAGAGATGGGAGAAAAACTGTTTTTT. This gives the protein CASSQEMGEKLFF. The full variable domain, with the rest looked up from reference TRBV14 and TRBJ1-4, is EAGVTQFPSHSVIEKGQTVTLRCDPISGHDNLYWYRRVMGKEIKFLLHFVKESKQDESGMPNNRFLAERTGGTYSTLKVQPAELEDSGVYFCASSQEMGEKLFFGSGTQLSVL.

V and J are TRBV2 and TRBJ2-7; D is unclear. Germline CDR1 SNHLY, CDR2 FYNNEI. The V and J ends lost 9 bases and 3 bases respectively, with 12 bases between them. This CDR3 spans 12 amino acids. The CDR3 DNA reads as TGTGCCAGTAGGAGTGATTTCTACGAGCAGTACTTC. It specifies CASRSDFYEQYF.

The chain carries TRBV7-3 and TRBJ2-3; D gene unclear. Germline CDR1 and CDR2: SGHTA and FQGTGA. The CDR3 sequence is 13 residues long. Deletions cut 1 base from V and 2 bases from J, with 4 bases between. CDR3 in amino acids: CASSLMDTDTQYF. The CDR3 DNA is TGTGCCAGCAGCTTAATGGACACAGATACGCAGTATTTT.

The chain is built from TRBV29-1 and TRBJ2-7; TRBD1 matches 7 bases. The CDR3 covers 12 residues. CDR1 SQVTM and CDR2 ANQGSEA come from the germline V gene. V trimming: 6 bases; J trimming: 5 bases; junction bases outside the gene matches: 7. CDR3 DNA sequence: TGCAGCGTGGGACAGTCTGGAAACGAGCAGTACTTC. Translation gives CSVGQSGNEQYF.

The J gene is TRBJ2-1, the V gene TRBV5-1; D not certain. This CDR3 is 14 amino acids long. The germline gives CDR1 SGHRS, CDR2 YFSETQ. The ends were cut back, 3 bases at V and 3 bases at J, with 10 bases in the middle. CDR3 DNA sequence: TGCGCCAGCAGCTCAGGAGACGTCTACAATGAGCAGTTCTTC. Protein product: CASSSGDVYNEQFF.

The chain uses TRBV5-6 and TRBJ1-1, with TRBD1 identical over 8 bases. The germline V gene encodes CDR1 SGHDT and CDR2 YYEEEE. Trimming cost V 2 bases and J 3 bases; bases outside gene matches: 9. The CDR3 has 16 amino acids. CDR3 bases: TGTGCCAGCAGCTTCCCTGGCCGCAGGGGGCACACTGAAGCTTTCTTT. Translation: CASSFPGRRGHTEAFF.

This clone has a handful of counts. The V gene is TRBV30, the J gene TRBJ1-2; D unresolved. Germline CDR1 GTSNPN, CDR2 SVGIG (reference sequence). The CDR3 covers 12 residues. Trimming removed 2 bases at V and 8 bases at J, with 12 bases between. CDR3 nucleotides: TGTGCCTGGAGTCCCAAAGGGAGAGGCTACACCTTC. Amino acids: CAWSPKGRGYTF.

The gene calls are TRBV28 and TRBJ1-2; TRBD1 matches at 9 bases. Trimming at V came to 6 bases and at J to 14 bases, leaving 13 bases not matched to a gene. The CDR3 is made up of 13 amino acids. Germline CDR1 is MDHEN and CDR2 is SYDVKM. CDR3 sequence: CASSQDTMDRGTF. CDR3 DNA: TGTGCCAGCAGCCAAGATACGATGGACAGGGGTACCTTC.